Each of the 19 T cell receptor beta chains below was sequenced from the same sample in a study of cytomegalovirus exposure and HLA in healthy donors. The PCR made use of 60 Vbeta and 13 Jbeta primers. The assay was immunoSEQ multiplex PCR, and TCRdb's table has in-frame clones only and misses some. The repertoire holds fewer than 200,000 clones, more than 65% seen once, with about 1.5% in the top ten. Material for sequencing was PBMCs. Receptor source: a male donor in good health and CMV-seronegative.

This sequence joins TRBV6-5 and TRBJ1-5; maybe TRBD1 (5 bases). CDR3 length: 14 residues. V lost 2 bases, J lost 4 bases, and 9 bases lay in between. Looked up from germline, CDR1 is MNHEY and CDR2 is SVGAGI. CDR3 sequence: CASSYDRLNQPQHF. For the CDR3, the DNA is TGTGCCAGCAGTTACGACAGACTTAATCAGCCCCAGCATTTT.

The chain recombines TRBV2 with TRBJ1-6, with D possibly being TRBD1 (5 bases). The CDR3 has 16 residues. V gave up 4 bases and J gave up 0 bases, with 10 bases separating them. Germline CDR1 and CDR2: SNHLY and FYNNEI. CDR3 amino acids: CASSVGGPSYNSPLHF. The CDR3 region has the DNA TGTGCCAGCAGTGTGGGGGGACCCTCCTATAATTCACCCCTCCACTTT.

V usage is TRBV27 and J usage is TRBJ1-4, with 10 bases lining up with TRBD1. Looked up from germline, CDR1 is MNHEY and CDR2 is SMNVEV (reference sequence). This CDR3 has 15 amino acids. The J segment lost 4 bases and the V segment lost 6 bases, leaving 5 bases of the junction unmatched. For the CDR3, the DNA is TGTGCCAGCAGGCCGACAGGGGGCCTTAATGAAAAACTGTTTTTT. Its translation is CASRPTGGLNEKLFF.

This clone was counted a few times. V usage is TRBV5-1 and J usage is TRBJ2-5, with TRBD2 matching 8 bases. The J call may be incorrect, as the DNA end agrees better with TRBJ2-7. The CDR3 has 17 amino acids. Germline-derived CDR1 and CDR2 are SGHRS and YFSETQ. The CDR3 nucleotides are TGCGCCAGCAGCTTGTGGGGAGGAGCGGGAGTGGCCTACGAGCAGTACTTC. Translating it yields CASSLWGGAGVAYEQYF.

CDR3 bases: TGTGCCAGCAGCTTAGTGGGGGGGGTGAATGAGCAGTTCTTC. Its translation is CASSLVGGVNEQFF. The chain uses TRBV11-3 and TRBJ2-1, with 7 bases identical to TRBD2. CDR1 and CDR2 from the germline V gene are SGHNT and YENEEA. The junction had 4 bases not matched to a gene; V was cut back by 1 base and J by 7 bases. The CDR3 has 14 residues.

The V gene is TRBV5-6, the J gene TRBJ1-2; 10 positions match TRBD1. The CDR3 length is 13 residues. Germline lookup yields CDR1 SGHDT and CDR2 YYEEEE. The junction had 4 bases not matched to a gene; V was cut back by 4 bases and J by 7 bases. This chain's CDR3 is CASSPDRGGGYTF. DNA for the CDR3: TGTGCCAGCAGCCCGGACAGGGGGGGTGGCTACACCTTC.

The rearrangement links TRBV19 to TRBJ2-5, with 8 positions matching TRBD2. The DNA end lines up better with TRBJ2-7; the J call may be wrong. Germline V lookup: CDR1 LNHDA, CDR2 SQIVND (reference sequence). There are 12 residues in the CDR3. Written as DNA, the CDR3 is TGTGCCAGTAGCGGGACTAGGTACGAGCAGTACTTC. This sequence encodes CASSGTRYEQYF.

The rearrangement links TRBV5-1 to TRBJ2-6; D is perhaps TRBD1 (6 bases). Looked up from germline, CDR1 is SGHRS and CDR2 is YFSETQ. V was pared by 4 bases and J by 4 bases, with 15 bases between. The CDR3 contains 16 residues. CDR3 sequence reads: CASSTSTGPGANVLTF. CDR3 nucleotide sequence: TGCGCCAGCAGCACTTCAACAGGGCCGGGGGCCAACGTCCTGACTTTC.

The chain employs TRBV5-4 and TRBJ1-2, with 11 nucleotides matching TRBD1. This CDR3 is built from 15 residues. The germline V gene encodes CDR1 SGHNT and CDR2 YYREEE (reference sequence). J lost 8 bases, V lost 3 bases, and 9 bases had no gene match. In nucleotides, the CDR3 is TGTGCCAGCAGCTCTCGGACAGGGGGCGAGCAAGGCTACACCTTC. It specifies CASSSRTGGEQGYTF.

V and J are TRBV29-1 and TRBJ2-7; 8 bases line up with TRBD1. Trimming at V came to 1 base and at J to 2 bases, leaving 7 bases not matched to a gene. This CDR3 has 15 residues. The germline V gene has CDR1 SQVTM and CDR2 ANQGSEA. This chain's CDR3 is CSVEVTGAFTYEQYF. CDR3 DNA: TGCAGCGTTGAAGTGACAGGGGCTTTCACCTACGAGCAGTACTTC.

As DNA, the CDR3 is TGTGCCAGCTCACCAGATTCCCGACAGGGACAGTATTTT. This codes for CASSPDSRQGQYF. The chain carries TRBV18 and TRBJ2-3; the match to TRBD1 covers 7 bases. J lost 12 bases, V lost 2 bases, and 8 bases had no gene match. From germline, CDR1 is KGHSH and CDR2 LQKENI. CDR3 length equals 13 residues.

This clone has a handful of counts. V gene TRBV25-1 combines with J gene TRBJ1-1, with D unresolved. Germline V gene data show CDR1 as MGHDK and CDR2 as SYGVNS. There are 11 residues in the CDR3. Trimming left V 2 bases short and J 8 bases short, with 6 bases between. The CDR3: CASSEVGEAFF. The DNA of the CDR3 is TGTGCCAGCAGTGAAGTCGGGGAAGCTTTCTTT. Full variable domain (remainder filled in from reference TRBV25-1 and TRBJ1-1): EADIYQTPRYLVIGTGKKITLECSQTMGHDKMYWYQQDPGMELHLIHYSYGVNSTEKGDLSSESTVSRIRTEHFPLTLESARPSHTSQYLCASSEVGEAFFGQGTRLTVV.

This chain uses TRBV5-1 with TRBJ1-2; D perhaps matches TRBD1 (5 bases). The CDR3 spans 14 residues. Germline V gives CDR1 SGHRS, CDR2 YFSETQ. V dropped 0 bases and J dropped 6 bases, with 12 bases sitting between them. The CDR3 coding sequence is TGCGCCAGCAGCTTGGAGGGGTCTGCCCATGGCTACACCTTC. Translating gives CASSLEGSAHGYTF.

J is TRBJ2-2 and V is TRBV5-4; tentatively, D is TRBD2 (7 bases). This CDR3 contains 18 residues. V was cut by 3 bases and J by 3 bases, with 21 bases left in between. In germline, CDR1 is SGHNT, CDR2 YYREEE (reference sequence). The CDR3 protein is CASSSGAVASGYTGELFF. CDR3 nucleotide sequence: TGTGCCAGCAGCTCAGGGGCAGTAGCTAGCGGATACACCGGGGAGCTGTTTTTT.

CDR3 DNA sequence: TGTGCCAGCAGTGAAGGACAGGGGGCCGAGACCCAGTACTTC. Amino acids: CASSEGQGAETQYF. This chain joins TRBV6-1 and TRBJ2-5; TRBD1 matches at 10 bases. The CDR3 consists of 14 residues. CDR1 and CDR2 (germline): MNHNS, SASEGT. After removal of 1 base from V and 5 bases from J, the junction contained 1 base not matched to a gene.

As concerns this clone: One end of the junction varies from germline; a read error may be responsible. Other nucleotide sequences in the sample specify the same CDR3. V usage is TRBV6-4 and J usage is TRBJ2-7; D call uncertain. This CDR3 is 13 amino acids long. Germline lookup yields CDR1 MRHNA and CDR2 SNTAGT. This chain's CDR3 is CASSDPYPYEQYF. As DNA, the CDR3 is TGCGCCAGCAGTGACCCCTATCCCTACGAGCAGTACTTC.

The rearrangement links TRBV7-6 to TRBJ2-5; D might be TRBD1 (6 bases). Trimming left V 5 bases short and J 5 bases short, with 18 bases between. CDR3 length equals 15 residues. Germline V gene lookup returns CDR1 SGHVS and CDR2 FNYEAQ. Here the CDR3 reads CASSPADSLGETQYF. The CDR3 DNA reads as TGTGCCAGCAGCCCGGCGGACAGTCTAGGGGAGACCCAGTACTTC.

This chain connects TRBV7-9 to TRBJ2-3, with D possibly being TRBD2 (6 bases). CDR1 and CDR2 (germline): SEHNR, FQNEAQ (reference sequence). This CDR3 contains 16 residues. Trimming pared 4 bases from V and 8 bases from J, leaving 22 bases between. CDR3 nucleotide sequence: TGTGCCAGCAGCTCATCAGGGTCCGTTTGGGGAGGTACGCAGTATTTT. Protein product: CASSSSGSVWGGTQYF.

The J gene is TRBJ2-7, the V gene TRBV19, with 9 bases matching TRBD1. Germline V gene data show CDR1 as LNHDA and CDR2 as SQIVND (reference sequence). Germline trimming cut 3 bases from V and 4 bases from J; bases unmatched to any gene: 4. The length of the CDR3 is 14 residues. For the CDR3, the DNA is TGTGCCAGTAGTATCACAGGGGGCTCATACGAGCAGTACTTC. The encoded protein is CASSITGGSYEQYF.